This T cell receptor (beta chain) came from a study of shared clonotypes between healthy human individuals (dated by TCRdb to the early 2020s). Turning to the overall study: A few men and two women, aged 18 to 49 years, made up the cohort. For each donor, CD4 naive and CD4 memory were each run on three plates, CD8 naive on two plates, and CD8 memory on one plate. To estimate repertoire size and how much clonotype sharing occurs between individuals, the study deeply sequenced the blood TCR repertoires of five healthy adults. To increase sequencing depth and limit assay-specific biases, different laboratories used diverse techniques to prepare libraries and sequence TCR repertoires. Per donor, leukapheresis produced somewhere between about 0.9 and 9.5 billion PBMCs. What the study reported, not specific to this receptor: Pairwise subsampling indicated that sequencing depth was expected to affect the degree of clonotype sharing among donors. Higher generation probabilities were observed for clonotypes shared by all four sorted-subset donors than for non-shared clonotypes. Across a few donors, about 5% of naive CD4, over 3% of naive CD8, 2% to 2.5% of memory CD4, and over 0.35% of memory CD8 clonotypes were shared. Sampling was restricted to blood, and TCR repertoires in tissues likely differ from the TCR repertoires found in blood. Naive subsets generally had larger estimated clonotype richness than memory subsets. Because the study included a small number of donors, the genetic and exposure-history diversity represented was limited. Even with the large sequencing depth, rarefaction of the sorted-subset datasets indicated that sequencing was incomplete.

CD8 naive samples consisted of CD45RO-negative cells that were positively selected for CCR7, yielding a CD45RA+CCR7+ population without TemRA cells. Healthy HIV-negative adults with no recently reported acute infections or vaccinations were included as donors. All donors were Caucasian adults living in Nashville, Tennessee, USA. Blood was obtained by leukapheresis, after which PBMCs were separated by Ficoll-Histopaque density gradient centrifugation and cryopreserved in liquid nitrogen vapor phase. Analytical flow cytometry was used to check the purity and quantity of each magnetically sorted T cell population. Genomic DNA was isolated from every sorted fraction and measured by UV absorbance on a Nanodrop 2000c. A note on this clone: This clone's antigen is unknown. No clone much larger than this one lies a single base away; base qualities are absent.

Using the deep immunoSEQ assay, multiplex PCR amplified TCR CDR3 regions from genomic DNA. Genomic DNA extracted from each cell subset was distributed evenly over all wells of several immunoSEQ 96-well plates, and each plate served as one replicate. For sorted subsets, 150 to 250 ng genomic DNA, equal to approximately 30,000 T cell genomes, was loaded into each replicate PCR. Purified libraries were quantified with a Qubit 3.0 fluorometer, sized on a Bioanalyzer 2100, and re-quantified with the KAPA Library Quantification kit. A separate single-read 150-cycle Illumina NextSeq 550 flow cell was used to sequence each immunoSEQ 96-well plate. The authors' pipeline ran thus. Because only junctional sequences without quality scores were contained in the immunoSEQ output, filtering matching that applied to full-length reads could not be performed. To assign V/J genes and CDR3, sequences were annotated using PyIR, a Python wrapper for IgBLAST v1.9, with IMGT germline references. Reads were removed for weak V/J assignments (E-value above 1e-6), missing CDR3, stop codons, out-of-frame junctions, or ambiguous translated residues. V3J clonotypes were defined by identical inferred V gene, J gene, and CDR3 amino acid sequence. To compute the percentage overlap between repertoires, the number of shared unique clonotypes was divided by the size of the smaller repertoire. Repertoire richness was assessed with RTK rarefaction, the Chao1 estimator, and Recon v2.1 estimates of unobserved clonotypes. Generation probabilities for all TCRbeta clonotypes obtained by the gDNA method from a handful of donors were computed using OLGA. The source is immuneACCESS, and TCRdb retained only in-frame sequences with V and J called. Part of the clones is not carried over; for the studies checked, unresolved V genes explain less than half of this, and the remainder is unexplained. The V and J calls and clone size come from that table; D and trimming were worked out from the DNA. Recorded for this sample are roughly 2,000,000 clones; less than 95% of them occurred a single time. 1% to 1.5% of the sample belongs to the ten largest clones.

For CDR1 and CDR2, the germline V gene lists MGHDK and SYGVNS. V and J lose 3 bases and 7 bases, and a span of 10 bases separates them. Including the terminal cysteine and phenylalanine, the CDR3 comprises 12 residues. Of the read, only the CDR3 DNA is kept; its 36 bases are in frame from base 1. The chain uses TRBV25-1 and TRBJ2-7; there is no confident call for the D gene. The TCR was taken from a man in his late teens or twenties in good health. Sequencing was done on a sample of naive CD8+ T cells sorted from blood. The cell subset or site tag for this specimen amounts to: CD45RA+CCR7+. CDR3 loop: CASSDWKREQYF. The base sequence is TGTGCCAGCAGTGATTGGAAAAGAGAGCAGTACTTC.